Detailed here is one T cell receptor (beta chain). Its target is not known. TCRdb keeps only in-frame clones here, not all; method: immunoSEQ multiplex PCR. This sample has some 7,100 clones, with about 79% found just once. This sample was taken from a study of tumor-infiltrating lymphocytes in localized non-small cell lung cancer. Study outcomes and limitations: Compared with uninvolved lung, tumors showed higher T cell infiltration by TCRbeta sequencing. Not all patients were TCR sequenced, owing to tissue quantity.

Germline CDR1 LNHDA, CDR2 SQIVND (reference sequence). The CDR3 has 15 residues. V lost 6 bases and J 2 bases, leaving 15 bases between the germline ends. Material: uninvolved lung tissue not adjacent to the tumor. This sequence originates from a human donor with non-small cell lung cancer. V usage is TRBV19 and J usage is TRBJ2-3, with D maybe TRBD1 (6 bases). CDR3 nucleotide sequence: TGTGCCAGTAGGACGAGACAGGATTACACAGATACGCAGTATTTT. This encodes CASRTRQDYTDTQYF.